This TCR beta chain was sequenced for a study of T cells after yellow fever vaccination. 5'RACE template switching added a universal primer site and UMIs to TCR cDNA. In TCRdb, the 5' RACE reads were re-called with MiXCR into one record per CDR3 protein. Of approximately 550,000 distinct CDR3 sequences listed, around 21% are singletons. Trimming left V 5 bases short and J 12 bases short, with 26 bases between. The CDR3 contains 16 residues. Germline values: CDR1 SEHNR, CDR2 FQNEAQ (reference sequence). This clonotype was found many times. Its antigen is as yet unknown. The study, taken as a whole, reports: Within FACS-sorted repertoires, abundant clonotypes contaminating from the bulk population could be present. The CD4 and CD8 compartments had a small share of their clonotypes in common. Post-booster samples contained most primary-vaccination clones (nearly 98% CD4, about 87% CD8).

The sequenced sample was PBMCs, obtained 15 days after the yellow fever booster vaccination. The chain couples TRBV7-9 to TRBJ2-1; a weak D match, TRBD2 (8 bases). This receptor was taken from a man in his thirties or forties who received the YFV17D yellow fever vaccine. The CDR3 loop is CASSTRGASGPKSQFF. The CDR3 DNA is TGTGCCAGCAGCACCAGGGGGGCTAGCGGGCCTAAATCGCAGTTCTTC. The complete variable domain, with remaining parts taken from reference TRBV7-9 and TRBJ2-1, reads DTGVSQNPRHKITKRGQNVTFRCDPISEHNRLYWYRQTLGQGPEFLTYFQNEAQLEKSRLLSDRFSAERPKGSFSTLEIQRTEQGDSAMYLCASSTRGASGPKSQFFGPGTRLTVL.